This TCR beta chain was profiled in a study of OX40 agonist ivuxolimab in advanced cancers. On the study more broadly: Each dose-escalation patient presented with hepatocellular carcinoma, melanoma, renal cell or head and neck cancer. Overall study findings and caveats: Antigen targets of the expanded peripheral T cells went undetermined.

About this clone: Antigen: not known.

Autoimmune disease history or systemic immunosuppression disqualified patients. Sequencing used immunoSEQ multiplex PCR; TCRdb keeps in-frame clones, though not all of them. The table records approximately 40,000 clones, 80% to 90% of them present only once. Per germline, CDR1 SEHNR and CDR2 FQNEAQ (reference sequence). Trimming pared 5 bases from V and 2 bases from J, leaving 10 bases between. This CDR3 is built from 13 residues. This chain joins TRBV7-9 and TRBJ2-7; D may be TRBD1 (5 bases). Specimen: CD4+ or CD8+ T cells sorted from blood, collected in a trial of the OX40 agonist ivuxolimab. The clonotype comes from an adult with an advanced solid tumor such as melanoma, head and neck, liver or kidney cancer. The CDR3 here is CASSRTRTYEQYF. CDR3 bases: TGTGCCAGCAGCCGGACAAGAACCTACGAGCAGTACTTC.